This entry lists 2 T cell receptor beta chains sequenced from one sample in a study of T cell repertoires in ileal Crohn's disease. Produced via immunoSEQ multiplex PCR; TCRdb's table is partial and in-frame only. This table holds 55,000 to 65,000 clones, roughly 89% found once. Time point denoted: neoterminal ileum biopsy at postoperative endoscopy, about 6 months after surgery. The sequenced material came from ileal tissue. These receptors all come from an adult with Crohn's disease.

The chain carries TRBV4-3 and TRBJ1-3; tentative D call: TRBD1 (5 bases). Trimming removed 2 bases from V and 0 bases from J, with 26 bases in between. CDR1 is LGHNA and CDR2 is YSLEER in the germline V gene. The CDR3 totals 21 residues. CDR3 coding DNA: TGCGCCAGCAGCCAACCACTAGGATATTGGGACTCTGAATTCTCTGGAAACACCATATATTTT. It specifies CASSQPLGYWDSEFSGNTIYF.

J is TRBJ1-4 and V is TRBV5-1, with TRBD1 identical over 7 bases. The CDR3 runs to 17 residues. The ends lost 4 bases at V and 0 bases at J; junction bases unmatched: 9. The germline V gene encodes CDR1 SGHRS and CDR2 YFSETQ. Written as DNA, the CDR3 is TGCGCCAGCAGCCTGACAGGGCTCCCGGCAACTAATGAAAAACTGTTTTTT. This encodes CASSLTGLPATNEKLFF.